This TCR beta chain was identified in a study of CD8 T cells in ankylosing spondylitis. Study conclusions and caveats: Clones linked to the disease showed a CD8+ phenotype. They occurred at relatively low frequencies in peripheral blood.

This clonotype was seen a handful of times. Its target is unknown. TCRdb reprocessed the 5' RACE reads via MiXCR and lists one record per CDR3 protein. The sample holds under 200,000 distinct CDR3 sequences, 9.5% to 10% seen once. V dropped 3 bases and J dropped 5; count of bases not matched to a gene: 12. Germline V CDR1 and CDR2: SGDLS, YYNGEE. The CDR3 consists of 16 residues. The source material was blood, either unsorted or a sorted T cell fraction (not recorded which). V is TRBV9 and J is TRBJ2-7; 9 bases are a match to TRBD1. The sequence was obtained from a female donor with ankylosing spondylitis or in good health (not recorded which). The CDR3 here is CASSDHPGQGLDEQYF. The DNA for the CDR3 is TGTGCCAGCAGCGACCATCCGGGACAGGGCCTAGACGAGCAGTACTTC.